Presented here are 2 T cell receptor beta chains from one specimen sequenced in a study of tumor and adjacent non-tumor tissue in lung cancer. Three rounds of nested PCR, following a modified ARM-PCR protocol, produced the TCRbeta library. TCRdb reprocessed the multiplex PCR reads via MiXCR and lists one record per CDR3 protein. Of over 40,000 distinct CDR3 sequences in the sample, 74% are singletons; the top ten hold roughly 25%. No cell sorting was done before RNA was extracted from the tissue. More than 3 cm separated this lung sample from the edge of the tumor. Sequencing was performed on distant non-tumor lung tissue. The origin of the receptors is a woman aged 55-70 years with non-small cell lung cancer.

Concerning this clonotype itself: One end of the junction does not line up with germline, which may come from a read error. This chain joins TRBV6-2 or TRBV6-3 and TRBJ2-3; 9 bases line up with TRBD2. Germline CDR1 and CDR2: MNHEY and SVGEGT. The length of the CDR3 is 14 residues. CDR3: CASSESSGIKTQYF. CDR3 DNA sequence: TGTGCCAGCAGTGAGTCTAGCGGGATAAAGACGCAATATTTT.

The gene calls are TRBV11-2 and TRBJ1-1, with unresolved D. Per the germline V gene, CDR1 is SGHAT and CDR2 is FQNNGV. This CDR3 contains 16 residues. Trimming removed 5 bases from V and 1 base from J, with 17 bases in between. Here the CDR3 reads CASSLGSRGRNTEAFF. The CDR3 DNA follows: TGTGCCAGCAGCCTAGGCTCACGAGGTAGGAACACTGAAGCTTTCTTT. Full variable domain (remainder filled in from reference TRBV11-2 and TRBJ1-1): EAGVAQSPRYKIIEKRQSVAFWCNPISGHATLYWYQQILGQGPKLLIQFQNNGVVDDSQLPKDRFSAERLKGVDSTLKIQPAKLEDSAVYLCASSLGSRGRNTEAFFGQGTRLTVV.